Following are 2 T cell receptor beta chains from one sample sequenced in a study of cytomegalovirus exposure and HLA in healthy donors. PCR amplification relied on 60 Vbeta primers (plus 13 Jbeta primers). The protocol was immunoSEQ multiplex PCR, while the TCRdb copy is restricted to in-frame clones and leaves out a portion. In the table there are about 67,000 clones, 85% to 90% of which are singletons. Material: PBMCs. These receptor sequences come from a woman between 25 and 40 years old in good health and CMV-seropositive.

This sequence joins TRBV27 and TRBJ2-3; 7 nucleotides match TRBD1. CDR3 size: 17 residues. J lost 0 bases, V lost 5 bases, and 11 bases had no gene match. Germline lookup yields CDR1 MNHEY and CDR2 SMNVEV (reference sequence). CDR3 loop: CASSADRVRSSTDTQYF. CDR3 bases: TGTGCCAGCAGTGCTGACAGGGTGAGGTCTAGCACAGATACGCAGTATTTT.

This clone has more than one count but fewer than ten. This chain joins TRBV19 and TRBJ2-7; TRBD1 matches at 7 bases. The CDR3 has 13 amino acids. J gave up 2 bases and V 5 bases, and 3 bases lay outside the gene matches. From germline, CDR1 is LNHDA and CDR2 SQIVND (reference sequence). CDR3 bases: TGTGCCAGTAGTGTGGGACAGCCCTACGAGCAGTACTTC. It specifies CASSVGQPYEQYF.